These 22 T cell receptor beta chains were sequenced from one sample in a study of T cells in Graves' hyperthyroidism and ophthalmopathy. TCR beta CDR3 region amplification was performed from RNA transcripts. The TCR CDR3 was amplified in a first-round RT-PCR using the HTBI primer set. TCRdb reprocessed the multiplex PCR reads with MiXCR, giving one entry per CDR3 protein. The sample has roughly 800,000 distinct CDR3 sequences, 35% to 40% seen once. The specimen sequenced was blood. All receptors derive from a man between 18 and 29 years old with Graves' hyperthyroidism.

As to this clonotype: An end of the junction differs from the germline gene, which may be a read error. CDR3 sequence reads: CASSYMERSTQRKLYEQYF. The CDR3 DNA is TGTGCCAGCAGTTACATGGAGCGTAGCACTCAGAGGAAACTCTACGAGCAGTACTTC. The chain couples TRBV10-3 to TRBJ2-7; D not certain. This CDR3 is 19 amino acids long. Germline loops: CDR1 ENHRY, CDR2 SYGVKD.

This chain joins TRBV7-2 and TRBJ1-1, with D perhaps matching TRBD1 (6 bases). The germline V gene has CDR1 SGHTA and CDR2 FQGNSA. Trimming stripped 3 bases from V and 4 bases from J, with 15 bases between. The CDR3 loop spans 15 amino acids. CDR3 sequence (DNA): TGTGCCAGCAGCTTGTATGTAGGGGGAGGCACTGAAGCTTTCTTT. Its translation: CASSLYVGGGTEAFF. Full variable domain (missing parts from reference TRBV7-2 and TRBJ1-1): GAGVSQSPSNKVTEKGKDVELRCDPISGHTALYWYRQSLGQGLEFLIYFQGNSAPDKSGLPSDRFSAERTGGSVSTLTIQRTQQEDSAVYLCASSLYVGGGTEAFFGQGTRLTVV.

In the case of this clonotype: This may be a read error, as it is one base from a much larger clone. The rearrangement uses TRBV12-3 or TRBV12-4 and TRBJ1-2; D might be TRBD1 (5 bases). The length of the CDR3 is 13 residues. CDR3 DNA sequence: TGTGCCAGCACCCCAGGGCGGCCCTATGACTACACCTTC. Encoded protein: CASTPGRPYDYTF.

V gene TRBV20-1 combines with J gene TRBJ2-5, with D possibly TRBD2 on 5 matching bases. Germline CDR1 is DFQATT and CDR2 is SNEGSKA (reference sequence). Trimming stripped 5 bases from V and 5 bases from J, with 12 bases between. The CDR3 is made up of 12 amino acids. This CDR3 is CSAARGEETQYF. CDR3 DNA sequence: TGCAGTGCTGCCCGGGGTGAGGAGACCCAGTACTTC.

The genes are TRBV25-1 and TRBJ1-2; no definite D call. V was cut by 5 bases and J by 0 bases, with 19 bases left in between. CDR1 is MGHDK and CDR2 is SYGVNS in the germline V gene. CDR3 length: 17 residues. Here the CDR3 reads CASSYSSPGLTNYGYTF. CDR3 sequence (DNA): TGTGCCAGCAGTTACAGCTCCCCCGGGCTTACTAACTATGGCTACACCTTC.

A few counts support this clonotype. V gene TRBV12-3 or TRBV12-4 combines with J gene TRBJ2-5; tentatively, D is TRBD1 or TRBD2 (5 bases each). Trimming removed 6 bases from V and 4 bases from J, with 12 bases in between. This CDR3 comprises 13 residues. The CDR3 here is CASRRGDGETQYF. CDR3 nucleotide sequence: TGTGCCAGCAGGAGAGGGGACGGAGAGACCCAGTACTTC.

J is TRBJ2-5 and V is TRBV7-9; 9 nucleotides align to TRBD2. This CDR3 contains 15 residues. Looked up from germline, CDR1 is SEHNR and CDR2 is FQNEAQ (reference sequence). J was trimmed by 5 bases and V by 3 bases; bases with no gene match: 7. The DNA of the CDR3 is TGTGCCAGCAGCTTTACGGGACTAGCAGAGGAGACCCAGTACTTC. Protein: CASSFTGLAEETQYF.

V and J are TRBV29-1 and TRBJ1-2; possible D gene TRBD1, 6 bases. The CDR3 runs 15 residues. Germline assignment: CDR1 SQVTM and CDR2 ANQGSEA. Trimming shortened V by 4 bases and J by 5 bases, and 20 bases separated the two germline ends. This CDR3 is CSVGAGETDLYGYTF. The CDR3 nucleotides are TGCAGCGTTGGGGCAGGGGAGACCGACCTGTATGGCTACACCTTC.

This clonotype was picked up a small number of times. The genes are TRBV20-1 and TRBJ2-7, with D possibly matching TRBD1 (6 bases). The CDR3 is 13 residues long. V gave up 6 bases and J gave up 2 bases, with 14 bases separating them. Germline CDR1 DFQATT, CDR2 SNEGSKA (reference sequence). The CDR3 sequence is CSAIARTAYEQYF. DNA for the CDR3: TGCAGTGCCATAGCTAGGACAGCCTACGAGCAGTACTTC.

The chain carries TRBV15 and TRBJ2-5, with D tentatively TRBD2 (5 bases). Trimming removed 5 bases from V and 0 bases from J, with 10 bases in between. The germline V gene has CDR1 LNHNV and CDR2 YYDKDF (reference sequence). This CDR3 is built from 14 residues. CDR3 loop: CATSFGLYQETQYF. CDR3 coding DNA: TGTGCCACCAGCTTTGGACTGTACCAAGAGACCCAGTACTTC. Variable domain in full (rest from reference TRBV15 and TRBJ2-5): DAMVIQNPRYQVTQFGKPVTLSCSQTLNHNVMYWYQQKSSQAPKLLFHYYDKDFNNEADTPDNFQSRRPNTSFCFLDIRSPGLGDTAMYLCATSFGLYQETQYFGPGTRLLVL.

V usage is TRBV20-1 and J usage is TRBJ2-7, with 9 nucleotides matching TRBD1. Germline V gene data show CDR1 as DFQATT and CDR2 as SNEGSKA (reference sequence). V was clipped by 1 base and J by 1 base; unmatched bases: 5. CDR3 length: 15 residues. The CDR3 nucleotides read TGCAGTGCTAGAGGACAGGGGGGGACGTCCTACGAGCAGTACTTC. As protein: CSARGQGGTSYEQYF.

At least ten counts were recorded for this clonotype. The chain employs TRBV25-1 and TRBJ1-6, with D perhaps matching TRBD1 (6 bases). Germline assignment: CDR1 MGHDK and CDR2 SYGVNS. There are 14 residues in the CDR3. Deletions cut 5 bases from V and 7 bases from J, with 12 bases between. This CDR3 reads CASSWDNSNSPLHF. The CDR3 coding sequence is TGTGCCAGCAGTTGGGACAACAGCAATTCACCCCTCCACTTT.

This clonotype has ten or more counts. This chain links TRBV12-3 or TRBV12-4 with TRBJ1-2, with D possibly being TRBD1 (6 bases). Trimming left V 5 bases short and J 8 bases short, with 12 bases between. The CDR3 totals 12 residues. Here the CDR3 DNA reads TGTGCCAGCAGTGGTACAGGGTGGGGCTACACCTTC. This encodes CASSGTGWGYTF.

This clonotype came up once. This sequence joins TRBV15 and TRBJ1-1; no firm D call. The CDR3 totals 12 residues. V dropped 0 bases and J dropped 14 bases, with 13 bases sitting between them. Per the germline V gene, CDR1 is LNHNV and CDR2 is YYDKDF (reference sequence). CDR3 nucleotide sequence: TGTGCCACCAGCAGAGAGGTCAATGAGCAGTTCTTT. It encodes CATSREVNEQFF.

This rearrangement joins TRBV10-3 to TRBJ1-5, with D possibly being TRBD1 (6 bases). Trimming took 6 bases from V and 0 from J, leaving 9 bases between them. This CDR3 has 14 amino acids. CDR1 and CDR2 (germline): ENHRY, SYGVKD. The CDR3 reads CAISQGHSNQPQHF. Written as DNA, the CDR3 is TGTGCCATCAGCCAGGGGCATAGCAATCAGCCCCAGCATTTT.

This clonotype was detected many times. The chain couples TRBV2 to TRBJ2-7, with D tentatively TRBD2 (5 bases). The ends were cut back, 4 bases at V and 1 base at J, with 8 bases in the middle. The CDR3 has 13 amino acids. Germline CDR1 and CDR2: SNHLY and FYNNEI. Written as DNA, the CDR3 is TGTGCCAGCAGTGCTGAGGGTTCCTACGAGCAGTACTTC. Its translation: CASSAEGSYEQYF.

V gene TRBV6-5 combines with J gene TRBJ1-5; D ambiguous. The CDR3 runs 14 residues. From germline, CDR1 is MNHEY and CDR2 SVGAGI. Trimming left V 6 bases short and J 4 bases short, with 13 bases between. CDR3 in DNA: TGTGCCAGCAGACGGGCCTCAGCTAATCAGCCCCAGCATTTT. This codes for CASRRASANQPQHF.

This clonotype was observed at least ten times. The chain recombines TRBV24-1 with TRBJ2-2; D is unresolved. The CDR3 has 15 residues. V dropped 4 bases and J dropped 0 bases, with 8 bases sitting between them. Germline CDR1 KGHDR, CDR2 SFDVKD. DNA of the CDR3: TGTGCCACCAGTGACCCAACATCGAACACCGGGGAGCTGTTTTTT. It codes for CATSDPTSNTGELFF.

J is TRBJ1-2 and V is TRBV29-1; tentatively, D is TRBD1 (5 bases). Between the trimmed V and J ends, which lost 3 bases and 6 bases, there was a span of 20 bases. Per the germline V gene, CDR1 is SQVTM and CDR2 is ANQGSEA. The CDR3 runs 15 residues. The CDR3, as DNA: TGCAGCGTTGAGCGCGCAGGGCAGGAATATAATGGCTACACCTTC. Its protein product is CSVERAGQEYNGYTF.

The chain recombines TRBV12-3 or TRBV12-4 with TRBJ1-5, with no clear D. This CDR3 is 13 amino acids long. V shed 7 bases and J shed 7 bases, with 14 bases lying between them. The CDR3 DNA reads TGTGCCAGCACCGCTGGTTGGGAGCAGCCCCAGCATTTT. Protein: CASTAGWEQPQHF.

This clonotype was counted between two and nine times. The genes are TRBV5-1 and TRBJ2-7, with 8 bases fitting TRBD2. The CDR3 length is 16 residues. The junction had 9 bases not matched to a gene; V was cut back by 2 bases and J by 2 bases. CDR1 SGHRS and CDR2 YFSETQ come from the germline V gene. CDR3 protein: CASSFGLAGEAYEQYF. The CDR3 DNA follows: TGCGCCAGCAGCTTCGGGCTAGCGGGTGAGGCCTACGAGCAGTACTTC.

This rearrangement joins TRBV4-1 to TRBJ1-5; 10 bases line up with TRBD1. The CDR3 has 15 amino acids. Germline CDR1 and CDR2: MGHRA and YSYEKL. The trim removed 4 bases at V and 5 bases at J, leaving 5 bases unmatched. The CDR3 loop is CASSLDRGRDQPQHF. In DNA, the CDR3 is TGCGCCAGCAGCCTTGACAGGGGGCGGGATCAGCCCCAGCATTTT.